This T cell receptor (beta chain) is drawn from a study of cytomegalovirus exposure and HLA in healthy donors. CDR3 length equals 15 residues. Germline CDR1 is MNHEY and CDR2 is SVGAGI. With V trimmed by 6 bases and J by 0 bases, 3 bases remained unmatched. Libraries were prepared by immunoSEQ multiplex PCR; TCRdb keeps only in-frame clonotypes and omits some of them. The table lists around 150,000 clones, 90% to 97% of them singletons. About this clone itself: Its matching antigen is unknown.

Regarding the study as a whole: In the approximately 130 validation repertoires, a later analysis found that first-cohort TCR clusters tended to co-occur. Some 150 TCR beta chains were listed as cytomegalovirus-associated.

V usage is TRBV6-5 and J usage is TRBJ2-3; 10 bases map to TRBD2. The sequenced material came from PBMCs. The TCR was taken from a woman between 18 and 29 years old in good health and CMV-seronegative. The CDR3 region has the DNA TGTGCCAGCAGACTAGCGGGACCGAGCACAGATACGCAGTATTTT. This gives the protein CASRLAGPSTDTQYF.